This note documents a single TCR beta chain sequence. This entry is derived from a study of shared T cell receptors in the human thymus. TCRdb's copy holds only in-frame clones and misses some; the assay was immunoSEQ multiplex PCR. The repertoire holds 720,000 or so clones, 70% to 90% seen once, with around 0.0099% in the top ten. Germline values: CDR1 MRHNA, CDR2 SNTAGT. V was clipped by 8 bases and J by 2 bases, with 13 bases between them. The CDR3 has 14 residues. The data were also submitted as part of a second study, on human thymus T cells. From that report: Immunologically healthy infants in Finland undergoing congenital heart defect surgery were the donors. Thymic tissue was derived from resections collected during corrective heart surgery. Seemingly biased V and J gene usage marked thymic and blood repertoires. Thymic repertoires overlap heavily among unrelated individuals, related research has reported.

The sample was thymocytes. The clonotype originates from a girl less than two years old with a congenital heart defect. The chain joins TRBV6-4 to TRBJ2-1; D perhaps matches TRBD1 (6 bases). The CDR3 sequence: CASSTGPAYNEQFF. CDR3 nucleotide sequence: TGTGCCAGCTCTACAGGGCCTGCCTACAATGAGCAGTTCTTC.